One sample yielded the 27 T cell receptor beta chains listed below, sequenced in a study of CD8 T cells in ankylosing spondylitis. Their antigens are not known. TCRdb itself ran the 5' RACE reads through MiXCR, one entry per CDR3 protein. Here the sample spans hundreds of thousands of distinct CDR3 sequences, roughly 12% being singletons. Overall study findings and caveats: What seemed typical of ankylosing spondylitis blood was a TCR beta motif built from about 8 highly homologous variants.

What was sequenced was blood, either unsorted or a sorted T cell fraction (not recorded which). The receptors derive from a male donor with ankylosing spondylitis.

This clonotype was observed a few times. The V gene is TRBV4-1, the J gene TRBJ2-3; D is perhaps TRBD2 (6 bases). V gave up 0 bases and J gave up 6 bases, with 13 bases separating them. Germline V gene lookup returns CDR1 MGHRA and CDR2 YSYEKL. The CDR3 runs 15 residues. CDR3 loop: CASSQDWPGGDTQYF. The CDR3 nucleotides read TGCGCCAGCAGCCAAGACTGGCCAGGAGGGGATACGCAGTATTTT.

This clonotype was recorded a few times. The J gene is TRBJ2-3, the V gene TRBV20-1; the D is unclear. This CDR3 has 14 amino acids. Trimming removed 5 bases from V and 4 bases from J, with 16 bases in between. The germline gives CDR1 DFQATT, CDR2 SNEGSKA (reference sequence). The CDR3 reads CSAAAPGLPDTQYF. The CDR3 coding sequence is TGCAGTGCTGCGGCCCCAGGCCTCCCAGATACGCAGTATTTT.

The sample holds a few counts of this clonotype. The CDR3 region has the DNA TGCAGTGCTAGCCGGCTTGATGGCAAAAACATTCAGTACTTC. It codes for CSASRLDGKNIQYF. This chain uses TRBV20-1 with TRBJ2-4; no definite D call. Trimming pared 3 bases from V and 3 bases from J, leaving 12 bases between. The CDR3 loop spans 14 amino acids. Germline values: CDR1 DFQATT, CDR2 SNEGSKA (reference sequence).

This clonotype showed up many times. The chain is built from TRBV7-2 and TRBJ2-5; no reliable D call. There are 13 residues in the CDR3. V lost 2 bases to trimming and J lost 1 base, with 5 bases between them. Germline CDR1 is SGHTA and CDR2 is FQGNSA. DNA of the CDR3: TGTGCCAGCAGCTTACACGTCCAAGAGACCCAGTACTTC. It yields the protein CASSLHVQETQYF.

The chain is built from TRBV7-2 and TRBJ1-5, with 7 bases lining up with TRBD1. V lost 7 bases to trimming and J lost 9 bases; unmatched junction nucleotides: 12. Germline loops: CDR1 SGHTA, CDR2 FQGNSA. CDR3 length: 14 residues. CDR3 residues: CASTQGGTPRPQHF. The DNA for the CDR3 is TGTGCCAGCACCCAGGGGGGGACCCCTCGGCCCCAGCATTTT. Using reference TRBV7-2 and TRBJ1-5 for the parts outside the CDR3, the full variable domain is GAGVSQSPSNKVTEKGKDVELRCDPISGHTALYWYRQSLGQGLEFLIYFQGNSAPDKSGLPSDRFSAERTGGSVSTLTIQRTQQEDSAVYLCASTQGGTPRPQHFGDGTRLSIL.

This clonotype showed up many times. The V and J genes are TRBV20-1 and TRBJ2-2; D is unresolved. CDR1 is DFQATT, CDR2 SNEGSKA, per germline (reference sequence). The CDR3 sequence is 14 residues long. Trimming left V 3 bases short and J 2 bases short, with 10 bases between. The CDR3 protein is CSASHPVNTGELFF. The CDR3 nucleotides read TGCAGTGCTAGTCATCCAGTAAACACCGGGGAGCTGTTTTTT.

The sample holds many counts of this clonotype. J is TRBJ1-1 and V is TRBV29-1, with D possibly matching TRBD1 (6 bases). The CDR3 loop spans 16 amino acids. Germline values: CDR1 SQVTM, CDR2 ANQGSEA. Deletions cut 2 bases from V and 5 bases from J, with 21 bases between. CDR3 sequence reads: CSVENPLGRGRTEAFF. The CDR3 nucleotides are TGCAGCGTTGAAAACCCACTGGGCCGGGGGCGGACTGAAGCTTTCTTT.

This clonotype was counted only a few times. The chain combines TRBV29-1 with TRBJ2-3; TRBD1 aligns across 9 bases. From germline, CDR1 is SQVTM and CDR2 ANQGSEA. Trimming removed 8 bases from V and 6 bases from J; junction bases left unmatched: 6. CDR3 length: 12 amino acids. CDR3 in DNA: TGCAGCACCGACAGGGGGACCGATACGCAGTATTTT. Translation: CSTDRGTDTQYF.

This clonotype was counted a few times. This chain connects TRBV9 to TRBJ2-3, with 7 bases that match TRBD1. The CDR3 length is 15 residues. Germline lookup yields CDR1 SGDLS and CDR2 YYNGEE. Trimming at V came to 0 bases and at J to 3 bases, leaving 4 bases not matched to a gene. In nucleotides, the CDR3 is TGTGCCAGCAGCGTAGTAGGCAGGGGGACAGATACGCAGTATTTT. As protein: CASSVVGRGTDTQYF.

V usage is TRBV7-2 and J usage is TRBJ2-1; D gene ambiguous. The CDR3 extends over 15 amino acids. CDR1 SGHTA and CDR2 FQGNSA come from the germline V gene. Deletions cut 7 bases from V and 1 base from J, with 14 bases between. DNA of the CDR3: TGTGCCAGCACGATAAAGGCTTTTTCCTACAATGAGCAGTTCTTC. As protein: CASTIKAFSYNEQFF.

This clonotype was picked up a small number of times. J is TRBJ1-1 and V is TRBV20-1; D is perhaps TRBD1 (5 bases). The V gene's germline CDR1 is DFQATT and CDR2 SNEGSKA (reference sequence). CDR3 length equals 14 residues. V was trimmed by 5 bases and J by 7 bases, leaving 20 bases between them. The DNA of the CDR3 is TGCAGTGCTTTCTCCCCTAACAGGTTCGGTGAAGCTTTCTTT. This gives the protein CSAFSPNRFGEAFF.

This clonotype was detected a few times. The chain uses TRBV20-1 and TRBJ2-1; 11 nucleotides agree with TRBD2. The CDR3 extends over 19 amino acids. J was trimmed by 0 bases and V by 5 bases; bases with no gene match: 15. The V gene's germline CDR1 is DFQATT and CDR2 SNEGSKA (reference sequence). Written as DNA, the CDR3 is TGCAGTGCTCTAACCCACCCGGGACTAGCGGAGAGCTCCTACAATGAGCAGTTCTTC. Its protein is CSALTHPGLAESSYNEQFF.

Only a few counts were recorded for this clonotype. The V gene is TRBV12-3 or TRBV12-4, the J gene TRBJ1-1, with D hard to call. This CDR3 has 13 amino acids. The germline V and J ends were trimmed by 5 bases and 5 bases, with 12 bases remaining between them. This CDR3 reads CASSGWVETEAFF. The CDR3 DNA reads TGTGCCAGCAGTGGGTGGGTGGAGACTGAAGCTTTCTTT.

There are a few counts of this clonotype. This sequence joins TRBV28 and TRBJ2-7, with 7 bases fitting TRBD1. The germline gives CDR1 MDHEN, CDR2 SYDVKM. This CDR3 spans 15 amino acids. Trimming removed 3 bases from V and 1 base from J; junction bases left unmatched: 6. The CDR3 DNA reads TGTGCCAGCAGTTTGCCGGGACAGAGATCCTACGAGCAGTACTTC. As protein: CASSLPGQRSYEQYF.

This clonotype was detected only a few times. This sequence joins TRBV20-1 and TRBJ2-4, with unresolved D. Germline lookup yields CDR1 DFQATT and CDR2 SNEGSKA (reference sequence). The CDR3 covers 12 residues. Deletions cut 1 base from V and 6 bases from J, with 7 bases between. The CDR3 DNA reads as TGCAGTGCTAGAGTTATTGGAAACATTCAGTACTTC. Protein: CSARVIGNIQYF.

The table lists this clonotype with a few counts. The chain employs TRBV5-1 and TRBJ2-3; possibly TRBD2 for D (5 bases). Trimming removed 4 bases from V and 4 bases from J, with 13 bases in between. CDR1 SGHRS and CDR2 YFSETQ come from the germline V gene. This CDR3 is 14 amino acids long. The CDR3 loop is CASSPEPSSDTQYF. CDR3 bases: TGCGCCAGCAGCCCCGAACCTAGCTCAGATACGCAGTATTTT.

This clonotype has ten or more counts. The rearrangement links TRBV4-3 to TRBJ1-1; D gene uncertain. This CDR3 contains 13 residues. The germline V gene has CDR1 LGHNA and CDR2 YSLEER. With 0 bases removed from V and 3 bases from J, the gap between germline ends came to 5 bases. For the CDR3, the DNA is TGCGCCAGCAGCCAAGATCTGGACACTGAAGCTTTCTTT. Encoded protein: CASSQDLDTEAFF.

In this sample, this clonotype turned up many times. The V and J genes are TRBV29-1 and TRBJ2-7; 7 bases match TRBD2. The CDR3 is made up of 15 amino acids. CDR1 is SQVTM, CDR2 ANQGSEA, per germline. V gave up 3 bases and J gave up 3 bases; unmatched junction bases: 11. CDR3 DNA: TGCAGCGTTGAGGGGGTAGCGGGCCCGTTCTACGAGCAGTACTTC. Amino acid sequence: CSVEGVAGPFYEQYF.

This clonotype has only a few counts. The chain links TRBV4-3 to TRBJ1-1; unclear D gene. Germline V gene data show CDR1 as LGHNA and CDR2 as YSLEER. This CDR3 has 16 amino acids. V was shortened by 4 bases and J by 5 bases, with 20 bases between the two germline ends. The CDR3 loop reads CASSPEGRVVLTEAFF. The CDR3 coding sequence is TGCGCCAGCAGCCCAGAGGGTAGGGTGGTTTTGACTGAAGCTTTCTTT.

The sample holds a few counts of this clonotype. The V call is TRBV20-1, the J call TRBJ2-7; D is perhaps TRBD1 (5 bases). The CDR3 extends over 11 amino acids. Germline CDR1 DFQATT, CDR2 SNEGSKA (reference sequence). In DNA form, the CDR3 reads TGCAGCCCAAGGGGTGCCTACGAGCAGTACTTC. It translates to CSPRGAYEQYF.

This clonotype turned up a few times. The gene calls are TRBV6-2 or TRBV6-3 and TRBJ1-6, with D hard to call. Per germline, CDR1 MNHEY and CDR2 SVGEGT. Trimming took off 9 bases at V and 10 bases at J, with 16 bases between the two ends. This CDR3 has 13 amino acids. This chain's CDR3 is CASLERGGSPLHF. In DNA, the CDR3 is TGTGCCAGTCTTGAACGAGGAGGATCACCCCTCCACTTT.

V is TRBV20-1 and J is TRBJ2-1; D unresolved. CDR1 is DFQATT, CDR2 SNEGSKA, per germline (reference sequence). Trimming took off 0 bases at V and 2 bases at J, with 11 bases between the two ends. This CDR3 has 15 residues. The CDR3, as DNA: TGCAGTGCTAGAGACGCCGTACAAGCCTACAATGAGCAGTTCTTC. Its translation: CSARDAVQAYNEQFF.

This chain joins TRBV28 and TRBJ2-4; possible D gene TRBD1, 5 bases. There are 16 residues in the CDR3. The V gene's germline CDR1 is MDHEN and CDR2 SYDVKM. The ends were cut back, 1 base at V and 0 bases at J, with 10 bases in the middle. As DNA, the CDR3 is TGTGCCAGCAGTTTATCCCCAGGGCTAGCCAAAAACATTCAGTACTTC. This translates into CASSLSPGLAKNIQYF.

This chain connects TRBV5-1 to TRBJ2-1; D tentatively fits TRBD1 or TRBD2 (5 bases each). CDR1 and CDR2 (germline): SGHRS, YFSETQ. This CDR3 is built from 15 residues. Trimming pared 4 bases from V and 5 bases from J, leaving 16 bases between. CDR3 amino acids: CASSISIMGDNEQFF. CDR3 DNA sequence: TGCGCCAGCAGCATATCAATAATGGGGGACAATGAGCAGTTCTTC.

The chain uses TRBV30 and TRBJ2-1; D uncertain. This CDR3 has 15 residues. V was shortened by 3 bases and J by 1 base, with 13 bases between the two germline ends. Germline V gene lookup returns CDR1 GTSNPN and CDR2 SVGIG (reference sequence). The CDR3 nucleotides read TGTGCCTGGAGATTCAAAGGGCCGTCCTACAATGAGCAGTTCTTC. Encoded protein: CAWRFKGPSYNEQFF.

This chain connects TRBV9 to TRBJ2-5; 7 nucleotides align to TRBD1. The CDR3 has 17 amino acids. The germline V gene encodes CDR1 SGDLS and CDR2 YYNGEE. V was pared by 4 bases and J by 5 bases, with 17 bases of the junction left unmatched. The DNA of the CDR3 is TGTGCCAGCAGCACAGGACAGGCCGCTCGGGTTGGGGAGACCCAGTACTTC. Its protein is CASSTGQAARVGETQYF.

At least ten counts were recorded for this clonotype. V usage is TRBV29-1 and J usage is TRBJ1-1, with TRBD1 identical over 7 bases. From germline, CDR1 is SQVTM and CDR2 ANQGSEA. V was pared by 5 bases and J by 6 bases, with 6 bases of the junction left unmatched. CDR3 length: 12 residues. CDR3 nucleotide sequence: TGCAGCGTTCGGACAGGCGAGGCTGAAGCTTTCTTT. Amino acids: CSVRTGEAEAFF.